This is a list of T cell receptor beta chains from one sample in a study of T cells after yellow fever vaccination. TCRdb re-analysed the 5' RACE reads in MiXCR, keeping a single row per CDR3 protein. The table lists roughly 520,000 distinct CDR3 sequences, 21% of them singletons. The material was PBMCs, obtained about 21 days after the first yellow fever vaccination. These receptors all come from a man aged 18 to 30 who received the YFV17D yellow fever vaccine. Both conserved end residues are trimmed from each CDR3.

v_call cdr3_aa
TRBV6-2/TRBV6-3 ASSLLLAGGNTGELF
TRBV10-3 ASERGGGEQY
TRBV29-1 SVVRLDMNTEAF
TRBV3-1 ASSQEGLADEQY
TRBV3-1 ASCQGPDGGSGYT
TRBV7-2 ASSFPPGGYNEQF
TRBV5-1 ASSLTGDTDTQY
TRBV6-2/TRBV6-3 ASSFILAGNEETQY
TRBV7-2 ASSLARAIDTQY
TRBV7-3 ASSLVLSSYNEQF
TRBV12-3/TRBV12-4 ASSYGGGTIGEQY
TRBV2 ASNSDASGANVLT
TRBV10-3 TISLSRGNEQF
TRBV25-1 ASRSGSSPIGTQY
TRBV7-2 ASSRRAGVWDTQY
TRBV12-3/TRBV12-4 ASSLGLTNTGELF
TRBV6-1 ASRDRGRGREQY
TRBV7-6 ASSSPWEYRNTGELF
TRBV6-1 ASSEVSTNEKLF
TRBV6-1 ASKPGQGYQPQH
TRBV10-3 AIKGQGEQPQH
TRBV12-3/TRBV12-4 ASSWDAYQETQY
TRBV7-3 ASSQYGQGAGEQF
TRBV25-1 ASRQTGDNSPLH
TRBV6-5 ASSYRAGNPQETQY
TRBV5-4 ASSLKRGGPGELF
TRBV4-2 ASSQGQGGQY
TRBV12-3/TRBV12-4 ASSKDRNQPQH
TRBV7-2 ASSFPGLGGQETQY
TRBV4-1 ASSDQVDRAWETQY
TRBV5-1 ASSKTSGGYGEQF
TRBV12-3/TRBV12-4 ASTRSTDTQY
TRBV28 ASSPAAGADQETQY
TRBV9 ASSVGGIRSSYNSPLH
TRBV5-1 ASKLAGQETQY
TRBV5-6 ASKARKTTGELF
TRBV5-1 ASSLRWGNTIY
TRBV7-9 ASSFSRAREKLF
TRBV7-7 ASSLVSGELF
TRBV7-7 ASSVDRDQPQH
TRBV10-3 AISVDRRTYGYT
TRBV7-2 ASSPTGGEGYGYT
TRBV7-9 ASSSPAGVNEQF
TRBV18 ASSPATGESHQPQH
TRBV7-9 ASPAYSGGTDTQY
TRBV5-1 ASKGDIRPSYEQY
TRBV10-3 AMGGIYNEQF
TRBV24-1 ATSDPGVGGSSTGELF
TRBV7-2 ASRKSSLNTGELF